Following are 22 T cell receptor beta chains from one sample sequenced in a study of neoadjuvant anti-PD-1 for oral cavity cancer. Produced via immunoSEQ multiplex PCR; TCRdb's table is partial and in-frame only. The repertoire holds about 16,000 clones, approximately 64% seen once, with about 3% in the top ten. The sequences come from PBMCs, collected before nivolumab (anti-PD-1) treatment. The source is a person aged 35-79 years with oral cavity squamous cell carcinoma.

The V call is TRBV9, the J call TRBJ1-2, with TRBD1 identical over 11 bases. CDR3 length: 18 residues. Per the germline V gene, CDR1 is SGDLS and CDR2 is YYNGEE. The V segment lost 2 bases and the J segment 4 bases; nucleotides outside the gene matches: 13. CDR3 protein: CASSVSRTGGTGGYGYTF. CDR3 sequence (DNA): TGTGCCAGCAGCGTTTCTCGGACAGGGGGCACGGGCGGCTATGGCTACACCTTC. The full variable domain, completed using reference TRBV9 and TRBJ1-2, is DSGVTQTPKHLITATGQRVTLRCSPRSGDLSVYWYQQSLDQGLQFLIQYYNGEERAKGNILERFSAQQFPDLHSELNLSSLELGDSALYFCASSVSRTGGTGGYGYTFGSGTRLTVV.

The chain links TRBV6-5 to TRBJ2-7; 8 nucleotides match TRBD2. Trimming took 2 bases from V and 3 from J; bases not matched to a gene: 3. Looked up from germline, CDR1 is MNHEY and CDR2 is SVGAGI. This CDR3 is built from 14 residues. The CDR3 protein is CASSYTGGDYEQYF. CDR3 sequence (DNA): TGTGCCAGCAGTTACACGGGGGGGGACTACGAGCAGTACTTC.

This chain links TRBV27 with TRBJ2-1; D gene uncertain. Germline loops: CDR1 MNHEY, CDR2 SMNVEV (reference sequence). This CDR3 has 14 amino acids. V dropped 7 bases and J dropped 8 bases, with 18 bases sitting between them. For the CDR3, the DNA is TGTGCCAGCAACCCCGGAAGGGCCCAATATGAGCAGTTCTTC. It translates to CASNPGRAQYEQFF.

The chain employs TRBV2 and TRBJ2-5; TRBD1 agrees at 9 bases. This CDR3 region has 13 residues. With 8 bases clipped from V and 10 bases from J, the junction kept 11 bases outside the gene matches. Germline assignment: CDR1 SNHLY and CDR2 FYNNEI. The CDR3 is CASAGQGAGGQYF. The CDR3 nucleotides read TGTGCCAGCGCGGGACAGGGAGCCGGGGGCCAGTACTTC.

In this sample, this clone turned up a few times. The chain combines TRBV30 with TRBJ1-5; D uncertain. The CDR3 runs 12 residues. Germline CDR1 is GTSNPN and CDR2 is SVGIG (reference sequence). V dropped 5 bases and J dropped 7 bases, with 12 bases sitting between them. CDR3 region: CAWEISGQPQHF. As DNA, the CDR3 is TGTGCCTGGGAAATTAGTGGGCAGCCCCAGCATTTT.

The rearrangement uses TRBV30 and TRBJ2-4; D is possibly TRBD2 (5 bases). The germline V gene encodes CDR1 GTSNPN and CDR2 SVGIG (reference sequence). This CDR3 region has 14 residues. Trimming took 3 bases from V and 0 from J, leaving 9 bases between them. CDR3 DNA: TGTGCCTGGAGCGGGGTGCTAGCCAAAAACATTCAGTACTTC. Encoded protein: CAWSGVLAKNIQYF.

The chain links TRBV13 to TRBJ1-1; weak D call: TRBD1 (5 bases). The germline V and J ends were trimmed by 1 base and 11 bases, with 8 bases remaining between them. Germline CDR1 PRHDT, CDR2 FYEKMQ (reference sequence). The CDR3 is 11 residues long. DNA for the CDR3: TGTGCCAGCAGCTTAGACAGGAGGGCTTTCTTT. It is translated as CASSLDRRAFF.

This chain links TRBV7-8 with TRBJ2-5; D call uncertain. CDR1 SGHVS and CDR2 FQNEAQ come from the germline V gene. This CDR3 spans 12 amino acids. The V end was cut by 4 bases, the J end by 3 bases, with 6 bases between. The CDR3 DNA reads TGTGCCAGCAGCTCCGTTAAAGAGACCCAGTACTTC. Translating it yields CASSSVKETQYF.

The gene calls are TRBV4-1 and TRBJ2-7, with a weak D call TRBD2 (5 bases). V was pared by 8 bases and J by 5 bases, with 16 bases between. The CDR3 extends over 13 amino acids. Per germline, CDR1 MGHRA and CDR2 YSYEKL. This CDR3 reads CASGPRVSDEQYF. The CDR3 DNA reads as TGCGCCAGCGGGCCGAGGGTATCGGACGAGCAGTACTTC.

The chain uses TRBV2 and TRBJ1-3; possible D gene TRBD1, 6 bases. Looked up from germline, CDR1 is SNHLY and CDR2 is FYNNEI. The V gene lost 7 bases and the J gene lost 4 bases, with 11 bases spanning the gap. The length of the CDR3 is 13 residues. CDR3 in amino acids: CASTRTAGNTIYF. The DNA of the CDR3 is TGTGCCAGCACAAGGACAGCCGGAAACACCATATATTTT.

V usage is TRBV9 and J usage is TRBJ1-2, with TRBD1 matching over 7 bases. The CDR3 spans 14 residues. V shed 4 bases, J shed 8 bases, and the junction held 11 bases outside the gene matches. Germline CDR1 and CDR2: SGDLS and YYNGEE. This CDR3 reads CASSPSQTGLGYTF. CDR3 DNA sequence: TGTGCCAGCAGCCCCTCACAGACAGGGTTGGGCTACACCTTC.

This clone was counted a single time. This chain's CDR3 is CAWRGRGEGYGYTF. The CDR3 DNA reads TGTGCCTGGAGGGGAAGAGGGGAGGGGTATGGCTACACCTTC. The genes are TRBV30 and TRBJ1-2; possible D gene TRBD1, 5 bases. The CDR3 consists of 14 residues. The V gene's germline CDR1 is GTSNPN and CDR2 SVGIG (reference sequence). The ends were cut back, 3 bases at V and 5 bases at J, with 16 bases in the middle.

The genes are TRBV30 and TRBJ1-5; 8 nucleotides align to TRBD1. The CDR3 spans 15 residues. Germline V gene sequence: CDR1 GTSNPN, CDR2 SVGIG (reference sequence). V trimming: 0 bases; J trimming: 4 bases; junction bases outside the gene matches: 5. The CDR3 DNA reads TGTGCCTGGAGTGTTGGGACAGGCGTAAATCAGCCCCAGCATTTT. Protein product: CAWSVGTGVNQPQHF.

This chain uses TRBV5-1 with TRBJ2-1; possible D gene TRBD2, 7 bases. The CDR3 covers 15 residues. Trimming pared 4 bases from V and 6 bases from J, leaving 17 bases between. Per the germline V gene, CDR1 is SGHRS and CDR2 is YFSETQ. CDR3 nucleotide sequence: TGCGCCAGCAGCCCCCAGGGGCCGGGAGGCAATGAGCAGTTCTTC. It encodes CASSPQGPGGNEQFF.

The J gene is TRBJ2-1, the V gene TRBV29-1; the match to TRBD2 covers 14 bases. The trim removed 6 bases at V and 10 bases at J, leaving 2 bases unmatched. Per germline, CDR1 SQVTM and CDR2 ANQGSEA. The CDR3 totals 12 residues. The CDR3 DNA follows: TGCAGCGTGGGACTAGCGGGAGAAGAGCAGTTCTTC. Amino acids: CSVGLAGEEQFF.

This clone was counted only a few times. The chain has TRBV10-3 and TRBJ2-2; no clear D. This CDR3 comprises 13 residues. The germline V gene has CDR1 ENHRY and CDR2 SYGVKD. The V and J ends lost 6 bases and 2 bases respectively, with 7 bases between them. The CDR3 protein is CAIRNINTGELFF. The CDR3 DNA sequence: TGTGCCATCAGGAACATAAACACCGGGGAGCTGTTTTTT.

The J gene is TRBJ1-2, the V gene TRBV19; perhaps TRBD1 as D (5 bases). V was clipped by 0 bases and J by 4 bases, with 12 bases between them. The CDR3 contains 15 residues. The germline CDR1 and CDR2 sequences are LNHDA and SQIVND (reference sequence). The CDR3: CASSIEAAQGYGYTF. Here the CDR3 DNA reads TGTGCCAGTAGTATAGAGGCAGCCCAGGGCTATGGCTACACCTTC.

The chain combines TRBV29-1 with TRBJ1-1; D not certain. The V and J ends lost 7 bases and 1 base respectively, with 13 bases between them. CDR3 length: 13 amino acids. In germline, CDR1 is SQVTM, CDR2 ANQGSEA. CDR3: CSGLQNQNTEAFF. The DNA for the CDR3 is TGCAGCGGTCTACAGAATCAGAACACTGAAGCTTTCTTT.

V gene TRBV2 combines with J gene TRBJ2-2; 11 bases fit TRBD2. Germline loops: CDR1 SNHLY, CDR2 FYNNEI. After removal of 8 bases from V and 7 bases from J, the junction contained 12 bases not matched to a gene. The CDR3 runs 16 residues. CDR3 nucleotides: TGTGCCAGCGAACGGGGACTAGCGGCCCGGGGCGGGGAGCTGTTTTTT. Amino acids: CASERGLAARGGELFF.

The chain is built from TRBV30 and TRBJ2-5, with D perhaps given as TRBD1 or TRBD2 (5 bases each). Germline assignment: CDR1 GTSNPN and CDR2 SVGIG (reference sequence). V was pared by 3 bases and J by 3 bases, with 5 bases between. This CDR3 region has 11 residues. The DNA of the CDR3 is TGTGCCTGGAGGGGGGAAGAGACCCAGTACTTC. Amino acid sequence: CAWRGEETQYF.

This rearrangement joins TRBV19 to TRBJ1-5; D is unclear. Germline CDR1 reads LNHDA; CDR2 reads SQIVND (reference sequence). The germline V and J ends were trimmed by 8 bases and 0 bases, with 14 bases remaining between them. This CDR3 has 15 residues. Here the CDR3 reads CASSASRDSNQPQHF. The CDR3 coding sequence is TGTGCCAGTTCCGCCTCAAGGGATAGCAATCAGCCCCAGCATTTT. The whole variable domain, filled in from reference TRBV19 and TRBJ1-5, reads DGGITQSPKYLFRKEGQNVTLSCEQNLNHDAMYWYRQDPGQGLRLIYYSQIVNDFQKGDIAEGYSVSREKKESFPLTVTSAQKNPTAFYLCASSASRDSNQPQHFGDGTRLSIL.

A few counts support this clone. This chain uses TRBV10-3 with TRBJ1-1; perhaps TRBD1 as D (5 bases). Germline CDR1 and CDR2: ENHRY and SYGVKD. The CDR3 sequence is 13 residues long. The V end was cut by 3 bases, the J end by 10 bases, with 15 bases between. The CDR3 region is CAISDLVGDGAFF. CDR3 in DNA: TGTGCCATCAGTGACCTCGTGGGGGATGGAGCTTTCTTT.